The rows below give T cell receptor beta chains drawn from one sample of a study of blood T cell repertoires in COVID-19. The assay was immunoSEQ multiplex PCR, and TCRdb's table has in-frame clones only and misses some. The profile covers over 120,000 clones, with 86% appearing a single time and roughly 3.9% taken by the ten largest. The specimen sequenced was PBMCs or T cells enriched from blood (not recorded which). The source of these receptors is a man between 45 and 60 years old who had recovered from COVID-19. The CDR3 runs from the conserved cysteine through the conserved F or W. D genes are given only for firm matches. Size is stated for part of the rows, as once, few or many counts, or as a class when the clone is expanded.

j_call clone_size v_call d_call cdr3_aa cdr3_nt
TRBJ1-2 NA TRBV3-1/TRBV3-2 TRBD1 CASSAQQGADGYTF TGTGCCAGCAGCGCCCAACAGGGGGCGGATGGCTACACCTTC
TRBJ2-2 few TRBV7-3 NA CASSEQVTGELFF TGTGCCAGCAGCGAGCAAGTCACCGGGGAGCTGTTTTTT
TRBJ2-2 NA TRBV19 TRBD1 CASSIRDRAGELFF TGTGCCAGTAGTATAAGGGACAGGGCTGGGGAGCTGTTTTTT
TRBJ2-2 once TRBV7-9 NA CASSLNTGELFF TGTGCCAGCAGCCTGAACACCGGGGAGCTGTTTTTT
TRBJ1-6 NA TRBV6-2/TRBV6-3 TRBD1 CASSYPRDRANSPLHF TGTGCCAGCAGTTACCCCCGGGACAGAGCTAATTCACCCCTCCACTTT
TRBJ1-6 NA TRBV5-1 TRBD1 CASSAGQSLGSPLHF TGCGCCAGCAGTGCGGGACAGTCCCTAGGGTCACCCCTCCACTTT
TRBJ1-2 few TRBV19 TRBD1 CASSTPGTGNYGYTF TGTGCCAGTAGTACGCCCGGGACAGGGAACTATGGCTACACCTTC
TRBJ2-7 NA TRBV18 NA CASSPRSQGSYEQYF TGTGCCAGCTCACCGCGTTCACAGGGTTCCTACGAGCAGTACTTC
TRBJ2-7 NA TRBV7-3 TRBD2 CASSRSGGSSYEQYF TGTGCCAGCAGCCGTAGCGGGGGTTCCTCCTACGAGCAGTACTTC
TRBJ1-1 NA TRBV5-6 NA CASSLGRLNTEAFF TGTGCCAGCAGCTTGGGCAGATTGAACACTGAAGCTTTCTTT
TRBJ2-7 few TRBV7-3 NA CASSPSAGSDYEQYF TGTGCCAGCAGCCCCTCGGCTGGTAGCGATTACGAGCAGTACTTC
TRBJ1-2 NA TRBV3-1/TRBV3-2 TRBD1 CASSQTGRRYGYTF TGTGCCAGCAGCCAGACAGGGAGAAGGTATGGCTACACCTTC
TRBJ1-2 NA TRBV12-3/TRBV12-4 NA CASTTRENYGYTF TGTGCCAGCACCACCCGGGAGAACTATGGCTACACCTTC
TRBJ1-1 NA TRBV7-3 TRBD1 CASSPGQLNTEAFF TGTGCCAGCAGCCCGGGACAGCTGAACACTGAAGCTTTCTTT
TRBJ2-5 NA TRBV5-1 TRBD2 CASSVIAGGGAWEETQYF TGCGCCAGCAGCGTCATCGCCGGGGGGGGCGCGTGGGAAGAGACCCAGTACTTC
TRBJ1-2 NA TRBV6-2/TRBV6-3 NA CASSPSWASVGYTF TGTGCCAGCAGTCCATCCTGGGCTTCCGTAGGCTACACCTTC
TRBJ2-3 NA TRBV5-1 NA CASSLGVASPQGDTQYF TGCGCCAGCAGCTTGGGGGTTGCTAGTCCCCAGGGAGATACGCAGTATTTT
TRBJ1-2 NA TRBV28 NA CASSFEANYGYTF TGTGCCAGCAGTTTCGAGGCTAACTATGGCTACACCTTC
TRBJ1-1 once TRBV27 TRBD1 CASSTRDRGYTEAFF TGTGCCAGCAGTACCCGGGACAGGGGATACACTGAAGCTTTCTTT
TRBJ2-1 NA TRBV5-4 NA CASSQRGGARYNEQFF TGTGCCAGCAGTCAGAGGGGGGGGGCCCGCTACAATGAGCAGTTCTTC
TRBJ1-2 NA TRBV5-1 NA CASSLATGSAGYTF TGCGCCAGCAGCTTGGCGACAGGAAGCGCTGGCTACACCTTC
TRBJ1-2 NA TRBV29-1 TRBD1 CSVERQGDGYTF TGCAGCGTCGAAAGACAGGGAGATGGCTACACCTTC
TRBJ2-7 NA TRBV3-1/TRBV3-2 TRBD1 CASSQGTGGPYEQYF TGTGCCAGCAGCCAAGGGACAGGGGGCCCCTACGAGCAGTACTTC
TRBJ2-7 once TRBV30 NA CAWSTQGYEQYF TGTGCCTGGAGTACCCAGGGCTACGAGCAGTACTTC
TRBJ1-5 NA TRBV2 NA CASKGQVNQPQHF TGTGCCAGCAAAGGACAAGTCAATCAGCCCCAGCATTTT
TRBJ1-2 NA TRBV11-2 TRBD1 CASSLGGTGNYGYTF TGTGCCAGCAGCTTAGGAGGGACAGGGAACTATGGCTACACCTTC
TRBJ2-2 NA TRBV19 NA CASSRAAVGTNTGELFF TGTGCCAGTAGTAGGGCGGCAGTCGGGACGAACACCGGGGAGCTGTTTTTT
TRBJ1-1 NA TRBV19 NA CASSIAGFTEAFF TGTGCCAGTAGTATCGCAGGGTTCACTGAAGCTTTCTTT
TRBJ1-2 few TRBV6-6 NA CASSPLAMGQGTNYGYTF TGTGCCAGCAGTCCACTGGCGATGGGGCAGGGGACTAACTATGGCTACACCTTC
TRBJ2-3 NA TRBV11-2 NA CASSPDGGDTQYF TGTGCCAGCAGCCCAGACGGGGGAGATACGCAGTATTTT
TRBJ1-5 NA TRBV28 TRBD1 CASSRDRVSNQPQHF TGTGCCAGCAGCCGTGACAGGGTTAGCAATCAGCCCCAGCATTTT
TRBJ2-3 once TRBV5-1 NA CASSFSKQLSTDTQYF TGCGCCAGCAGCTTTAGCAAACAACTGAGCACAGATACGCAGTATTTT
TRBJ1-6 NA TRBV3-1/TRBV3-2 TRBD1 CASSQYGTGISPLHF TGTGCCAGCAGCCAATACGGGACAGGGATCTCACCCCTCCACTTT
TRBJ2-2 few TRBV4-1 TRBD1 CASSLGGLRNTGELFF TGCGCCAGCAGCCTAGGGGGCCTCCGGAACACCGGGGAGCTGTTTTTT
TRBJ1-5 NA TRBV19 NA CASSIGASQPQHF TGTGCCAGTAGTATTGGAGCCAGTCAGCCCCAGCATTTT
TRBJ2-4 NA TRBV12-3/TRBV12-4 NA CASSTVNIQYF TGTGCCAGCAGCACGGTGAACATTCAGTACTTC
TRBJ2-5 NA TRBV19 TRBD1 CASSMVYRDREFQETQYF TGTGCCAGTAGTATGGTCTACCGGGACAGGGAATTCCAAGAGACCCAGTACTTC
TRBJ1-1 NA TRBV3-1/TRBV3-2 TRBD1 CASSQTGGNTEAFF TGTGCCAGCAGCCAAACAGGGGGGAACACTGAAGCTTTCTTT
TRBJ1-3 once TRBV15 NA CATEGANSGNTIYF TGTGCCACCGAAGGGGCCAACTCTGGAAACACCATATATTTT
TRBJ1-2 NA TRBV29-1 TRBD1 CSVDRQGDGYTF TGCAGCGTAGACCGACAGGGGGATGGCTACACCTTC
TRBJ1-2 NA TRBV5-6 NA CASSLGQNYGYTF TGTGCCAGCAGCTTGGGCCAGAACTATGGCTACACCTTC
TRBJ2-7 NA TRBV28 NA CASRRLGYEQYF TGTGCCAGCAGACGACTCGGCTACGAGCAGTACTTC
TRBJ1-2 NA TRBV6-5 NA CASSRNSWYGYTF TGTGCCAGCAGTCGCAACAGTTGGTATGGCTACACCTTC